Following are 26 T cell receptor beta chains from one sample sequenced in a study of T cells expressing NK-cell markers. TCRdb re-called the 5' RACE reads and shows each CDR3 protein once, DNA omitted. The table for this sample gives over 350,000 distinct CDR3 sequences. Sequenced material: blood T cells: a sorted CD56 or NKG2C T cell subset, CD4+ or CD8+ T cells, or bulk PBMC T cells (not recorded which). Receptors were obtained from a woman aged 50 to 60 in good health.

V gene TRBV19 combines with J gene TRBJ2-5; TCRdb calls TRBD2, which cannot be checked without DNA. Germline loops: CDR1 LNHDA, CDR2 SQIVND (reference sequence). This CDR3 spans 18 amino acids. The CDR3 protein is CASSIWGLAGGLRETQYF.

The rearrangement uses TRBV20-1 and TRBJ2-3; TCRdb returns TRBD2, unconfirmable since there is no DNA. The CDR3 runs to 13 residues. Germline V gives CDR1 DFQATT, CDR2 SNEGSKA (reference sequence). CDR3 region: CSARDVAGGREYF.

CDR3 loop: CAIRSENTGELFF. The chain links TRBV10-3 to TRBJ2-2. The CDR3 is 13 amino acids. The germline V gene has CDR1 ENHRY and CDR2 SYGVKD.

The rearrangement joins TRBV7-6 to TRBJ2-3. Germline CDR1 SGHVS, CDR2 FNYEAQ. The CDR3 consists of 13 residues. The CDR3 sequence: CASSLGFADTQYF.

The chain's CDR3 is CASSLDLEQFF. The chain has TRBV7-9 and TRBJ2-1. CDR1 and CDR2 from the germline V gene are SEHNR and FQNEAQ (reference sequence). The CDR3 has 11 amino acids.

This sequence joins TRBV12-3 or TRBV12-4 and TRBJ1-1; the TRBD1 assignment by TCRdb is unverifiable without DNA. This CDR3 is 15 amino acids long. CDR3 protein: CASRPLMGGNTEAFF.

The V gene is TRBV21-1, the J gene TRBJ1-5. TRBV21-1 is assigned pseudogene status. The CDR3 has 17 amino acids. The CDR3 sequence is CASSKRRADYSNQPQHF.

V and J are TRBV20-1 and TRBJ2-3. Germline CDR1 DFQATT, CDR2 SNEGSKA (reference sequence). This CDR3 comprises 18 residues. The CDR3 spells CSASPVELDRLDTDTQYF.

The J gene is TRBJ2-7, the V gene TRBV5-1; the D call of TRBD2 rests on TCRdb alone, since no DNA is present to check it. The germline V gene encodes CDR1 SGHRS and CDR2 YFSETQ. The CDR3 is made up of 14 amino acids. CDR3 residues: CASSAYGLADEQYF.

This chain connects TRBV7-9 to TRBJ2-1; TCRdb gives TRBD2 as the D gene, but with no DNA this cannot be confirmed. Germline V CDR1 and CDR2: SEHNR, FQNEAQ (reference sequence). The CDR3 consists of 15 residues. CDR3 in amino acids: CASSLGIGEHNEQFF.

V usage is TRBV5-1 and J usage is TRBJ2-7; TCRdb calls TRBD2, which cannot be checked without DNA. The CDR3 is made up of 18 amino acids. Germline CDR1 SGHRS, CDR2 YFSETQ. The CDR3 loop is CASSLAPGTSGASYEQYF. The entire variable domain, with the rest obtained from reference TRBV5-1 and TRBJ2-7, is as follows: KAGVTQTPRYLIKTRGQQVTLSCSPISGHRSVSWYQQTPGQGLQFLFEYFSETQRNKGNFPGRFSGRQFSNSRSEMNVSTLELGDSALYLCASSLAPGTSGASYEQYFGPGTRLTVT.

The rearrangement links TRBV12-3 or TRBV12-4 to TRBJ2-6. The CDR3 totals 12 residues. This CDR3 is CASRSRANVLTF.

CDR3 sequence reads: CASSLGRKTGTQANYGYTF. This chain connects TRBV7-9 to TRBJ1-2. The germline CDR1 and CDR2 sequences are SEHNR and FQNEAQ (reference sequence). There are 19 residues in the CDR3. Filled out from reference TRBV7-9 and TRBJ1-2, the complete variable domain reads DTGVSQNPRHKITKRGQNVTFRCDPISEHNRLYWYRQTLGQGPEFLTYFQNEAQLEKSRLLSDRFSAERPKGSFSTLEIQRTEQGDSAMYLCASSLGRKTGTQANYGYTFGSGTRLTVV.

This chain connects TRBV3-1 to TRBJ2-7. The CDR3 consists of 15 residues. Per germline, CDR1 LGHDT and CDR2 YNNKEL (reference sequence). The CDR3 here is CASSQDIRTSYEQYF.

J is TRBJ1-6 and V is TRBV14. The CDR3 spans 15 residues. The germline CDR1 and CDR2 sequences are SGHDN and FVKESK. This CDR3 is CASSQDHMPNSPLHF. Combining the CDR3 with reference TRBV14 and TRBJ1-6 gives the whole variable domain EAGVTQFPSHSVIEKGQTVTLRCDPISGHDNLYWYRRVMGKEIKFLLHFVKESKQDESGMPNNRFLAERTGGTYSTLKVQPAELEDSGVYFCASSQDHMPNSPLHFGNGTRLTVT.

The V gene is TRBV20-1, the J gene TRBJ2-1; TCRdb designates TRBD2, a call that cannot be tested without DNA. Germline CDR1 reads DFQATT; CDR2 reads SNEGSKA (reference sequence). The CDR3 loop spans 17 amino acids. The CDR3 reads CSARVLAGGQGGNEQFF.

V gene TRBV11-2 combines with J gene TRBJ2-7; TCRdb returns TRBD1, unconfirmable since there is no DNA. The germline CDR1 and CDR2 sequences are SGHAT and FQNNGV. This CDR3 comprises 15 residues. The CDR3 sequence is CASSFSSAKGYEQYF.

This chain joins TRBV12-3 or TRBV12-4 and TRBJ1-4; the D gene TCRdb calls, TRBD1, cannot be checked with no DNA. The CDR3 sequence is 14 residues long. CDR3 in amino acids: CASSLWTGGEKLFF.

CDR3 loop: CASSALGAGFSGNTIYF. The rearrangement joins TRBV6-1 to TRBJ1-3; as DNA is missing, the TRBD1 call by TCRdb cannot be tested. Looked up from germline, CDR1 is MNHNS and CDR2 is SASEGT. The CDR3 has 17 residues.

This chain joins TRBV7-9 and TRBJ2-2; the D gene TCRdb calls, TRBD1, cannot be checked with no DNA. The CDR3 is 18 amino acids. The V gene's germline CDR1 is SEHNR and CDR2 FQNEAQ (reference sequence). The CDR3 is CASSWGGGGSSNTGELFF.

This rearrangement joins TRBV21-1 to TRBJ2-2. TRBV21-1 is termed a pseudogene. CDR3 length: 17 residues. This CDR3 reads CASSKALAQLNTGELFF.

The chain carries TRBV4-2 and TRBJ2-5; TCRdb reports TRBD2, a call that lacks DNA to check it against. This CDR3 is 14 amino acids long. Per germline, CDR1 LGHNA and CDR2 YNFKEQ. This CDR3 is CASSQDRLAQTQYF.

The chain recombines TRBV9 with TRBJ2-7; TCRdb proposes TRBD1, but this gene call is untestable without DNA. Germline values: CDR1 SGDLS, CDR2 YYNGEE. This CDR3 is 15 amino acids long. Here the CDR3 reads CASSVGGQWGREQYF.

The chain has TRBV7-9 and TRBJ2-5; TCRdb indicates TRBD2, and absent DNA this call remains unverified. The CDR3 is made up of 16 amino acids. Germline-derived CDR1 and CDR2 are SEHNR and FQNEAQ (reference sequence). The CDR3 loop reads CASSPEEASRRKTQYF.

V is TRBV5-1 and J is TRBJ2-7; TCRdb gives TRBD1 as the D gene, but with no DNA this cannot be confirmed. The CDR3 length is 14 residues. CDR1 and CDR2 (germline): SGHRS, YFSETQ. CDR3 residues: CASSPGSLTYEQYF.

CDR3 protein: CASRSSGRRGETQYF. V gene TRBV6-5 combines with J gene TRBJ2-5; TCRdb calls TRBD2, which cannot be checked without DNA. This CDR3 spans 15 amino acids. Germline CDR1 reads MNHEY; CDR2 reads SVGAGI.